The T cell receptor beta chain under discussion was sequenced for a study of blood T cell repertoires in COVID-19. On the study more broadly: Acute and convalescent COVID-19 samples came from the United States, Italy and Spain.

Some clones are missing from TCRdb's copy, which holds only in-frame ones; the method was immunoSEQ multiplex PCR. The table records 400,000 to 450,000 clones, about nine tenths of them present only once. The trim removed 3 bases at V and 3 bases at J, leaving 2 bases unmatched. The CDR3 is 14 amino acids. Looked up from germline, CDR1 is DFQATT and CDR2 is SNEGSKA (reference sequence). The sequence derives from a woman younger than 45 with active or convalescent COVID-19. Input material: peripheral blood. The genes are TRBV20-1 and TRBJ2-1, with TRBD2 matching 10 bases. CDR3 nucleotides: TGCAGTGCTAGTCTAGCGGGGGACTACAATGAGCAGTTCTTC. Its translation is CSASLAGDYNEQFF.